This is a list of T cell receptor beta chains from one sample in a study of molecular identifiers for immune sequencing clone quantification. From the PCR reads, TCRdb called clonotypes with MiXCR, one entry per CDR3 protein. In the table there are some 590,000 distinct CDR3 sequences, about 25% of which are singletons. The sample consisted of naive CD8+ T cells from blood, with Jurkat cell RNA spiked in. The source of these receptors is a human donor in good health. Some libraries in this study had Jurkat cell RNA spiked in. The CDR3 runs from the conserved cysteine through the conserved F or W. The D gene is left open where the match is weak. For some rows the clone size is stated as once, few or many, or as a class when expanded; others skip it.

d_call j_call clone_size v_call cdr3_nt cdr3_aa
. TRBJ2-7 many TRBV4-3 TGCGCCAGCAGCCAAGATCCCACGGGGAGGTACGAGCAGTACTTC CASSQDPTGRYEQYF
. TRBJ1-1 . TRBV7-9 TGTGCCAGCAGCCCAGAGGTAATGAACACTGAAGCTTTCTTT CASSPEVMNTEAFF
. TRBJ2-7 . TRBV4-1 TGCGCCAGCAGCCAAGAACCGGTCACTTACTCCTACGAGCAGTACTTC CASSQEPVTYSYEQYF
. TRBJ2-7 many TRBV5-1 TGCGCCAGCAGCTTGGGGGTCCTAAACTACGAGCAGTACTTC CASSLGVLNYEQYF
TRBD1 TRBJ1-5 few TRBV27 TGTGCCAGCAGACCACAGGGGCGCTTAAATCAGCCCCAGCATTTT CASRPQGRLNQPQHF
TRBD1 TRBJ2-7 many TRBV6-2/TRBV6-3 TGTGCCAGCAGTTACCCGTTGGGACAGCAGCGCGAGCAGTACTTC CASSYPLGQQREQYF
. TRBJ1-1 many TRBV29-1 TGCAGCGTGGGCCCGATGGTATTGAACACTGAAGCTTTCTTT CSVGPMVLNTEAFF
TRBD1 TRBJ1-1 few TRBV19 TGTGCCAGTAGTATGGGTCGGACAGGGAAGACTGAAGCTTTCTTT CASSMGRTGKTEAFF
. TRBJ2-3 few TRBV6-5 TGTGCCAGCAGCGGTACTTTAGGGGATACGCAGTATTTT CASSGTLGDTQYF
. TRBJ2-3 . TRBV11-2 TGTGCCAGCAGCTTCAATCCAGATTTT CASSFNPDF
TRBD1 TRBJ1-1 many TRBV7-6 TGTGCCAGCAGCTTAGATATGGGGACAGGGGGACGCATGAACACTGAAGCTTTCTTT CASSLDMGTGGRMNTEAFF
TRBD2 TRBJ2-3 . TRBV4-1 TGCGCCAGCAGCCAAGGTAGCGGGGGGGGAACAGATACGCAGTATTTT CASSQGSGGGTDTQYF
TRBD2 TRBJ2-1 few TRBV27 TGTGCCAGCAGTTTACTAGCGGGGGAAGATGAGCAGTTCTTC CASSLLAGEDEQFF
TRBD2 TRBJ2-3 many TRBV12-3/TRBV12-4 TGTGCCAGCAGTTTCTCCCTAGCGGGGAGCACAGATACGCAGTATTTT CASSFSLAGSTDTQYF
TRBD1 TRBJ1-1 many TRBV29-1 TGCAGCGTTGAAGGGGACAGGGATGGGTATAACACTGAAGCTTTCTTT CSVEGDRDGYNTEAFF
. TRBJ2-7 many TRBV27 TGTGCCAGCAGTCATGCGGGCCACGAGCAGTACTTC CASSHAGHEQYF
. TRBJ1-1 many TRBV5-6 TGTGCCAGCAGCTTGTTGGGGGGTGAGGCTTTCTTT CASSLLGGEAFF
. TRBJ1-1 many TRBV4-1 TGCGCCAGCAGCCTAGACCTTTTGGCTGCTGAAGCTTTCTTT CASSLDLLAAEAFF
. TRBJ2-3 many TRBV9 TGTGCCAGCAGCGTAGTCGGGACGACCTCAACAGATACGCAGTATTTT CASSVVGTTSTDTQYF
. TRBJ2-7 . TRBV6-6 TGTGCCAGCAGTTACAACCGCGAGCAGTACTTC CASSYNREQYF
TRBD2 TRBJ2-1 . TRBV6-4 TGTGCCAGCAGTGACTCGGGGGGGGGTGAGCAGTTCTTC CASSDSGGGEQFF
. TRBJ1-1 many TRBV9 TGTGCCAGCAGCGTAGAAGGGGTCACTGAAGCTTTCTTT CASSVEGVTEAFF
TRBD2 TRBJ2-7 . TRBV4-1 TGCGCCAGCAGCCAAGCCCAACTAGCGGGGGGATACGAGCAGTACTTC CASSQAQLAGGYEQYF